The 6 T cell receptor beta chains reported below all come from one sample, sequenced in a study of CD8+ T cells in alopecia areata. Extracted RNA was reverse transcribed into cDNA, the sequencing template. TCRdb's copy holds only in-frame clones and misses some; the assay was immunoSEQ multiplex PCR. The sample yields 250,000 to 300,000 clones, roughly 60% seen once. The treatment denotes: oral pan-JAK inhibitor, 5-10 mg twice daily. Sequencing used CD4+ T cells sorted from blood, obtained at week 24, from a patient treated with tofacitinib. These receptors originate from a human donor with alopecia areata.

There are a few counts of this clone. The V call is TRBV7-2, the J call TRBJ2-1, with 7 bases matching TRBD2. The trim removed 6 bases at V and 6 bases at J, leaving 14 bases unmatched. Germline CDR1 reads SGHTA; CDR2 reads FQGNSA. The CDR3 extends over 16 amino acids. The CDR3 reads CASRPTTSVSSNEQFF. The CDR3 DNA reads TGTGCCAGCAGGCCTACAACTAGCGTGTCTTCCAATGAGCAGTTCTTC. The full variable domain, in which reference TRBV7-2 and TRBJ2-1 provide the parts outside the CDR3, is GAGVSQSPSNKVTEKGKDVELRCDPISGHTALYWYRQSLGQGLEFLIYFQGNSAPDKSGLPSDRFSAERTGGSVSTLTIQRTQQEDSAVYLCASRPTTSVSSNEQFFGPGTRLTVL.

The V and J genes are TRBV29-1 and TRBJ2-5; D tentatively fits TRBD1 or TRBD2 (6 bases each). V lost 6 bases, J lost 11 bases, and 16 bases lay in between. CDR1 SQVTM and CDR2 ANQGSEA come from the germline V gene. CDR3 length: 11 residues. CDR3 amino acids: CSVELGGTQYF. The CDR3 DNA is TGCAGCGTAGAATTAGGGGGGACACAGTACTTC.

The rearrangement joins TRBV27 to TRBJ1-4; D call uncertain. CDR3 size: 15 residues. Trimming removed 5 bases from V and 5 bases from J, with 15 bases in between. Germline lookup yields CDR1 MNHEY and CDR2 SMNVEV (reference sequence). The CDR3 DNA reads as TGTGCCAGCAGTATCCGTGGCGGCTCCAATGAAAAACTGTTTTTT. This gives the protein CASSIRGGSNEKLFF.

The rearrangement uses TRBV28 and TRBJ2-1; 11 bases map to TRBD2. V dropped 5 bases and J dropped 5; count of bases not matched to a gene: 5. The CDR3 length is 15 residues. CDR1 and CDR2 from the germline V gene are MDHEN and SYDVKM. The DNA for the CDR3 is TGTGCCAGCAGTACTCTAGCGGGGGGACACAATGAGCAGTTCTTC. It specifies CASSTLAGGHNEQFF. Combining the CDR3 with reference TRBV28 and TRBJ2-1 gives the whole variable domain DVKVTQSSRYLVKRTGEKVFLECVQDMDHENMFWYRQDPGLGLRLIYFSYDVKMKEKGDIPEGYSVSREKKERFSLILESASTNQTSMYLCASSTLAGGHNEQFFGPGTRLTVL.

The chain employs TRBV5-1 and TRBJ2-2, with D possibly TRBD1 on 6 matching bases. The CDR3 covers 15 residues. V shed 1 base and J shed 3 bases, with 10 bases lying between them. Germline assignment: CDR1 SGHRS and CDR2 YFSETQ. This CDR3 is CASSLLGADTGELFF. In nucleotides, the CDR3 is TGCGCCAGCAGCTTGCTGGGGGCGGACACCGGGGAGCTGTTTTTT. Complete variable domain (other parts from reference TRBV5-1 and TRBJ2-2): KAGVTQTPRYLIKTRGQQVTLSCSPISGHRSVSWYQQTPGQGLQFLFEYFSETQRNKGNFPGRFSGRQFSNSRSEMNVSTLELGDSALYLCASSLLGADTGELFFGEGSRLTVL.

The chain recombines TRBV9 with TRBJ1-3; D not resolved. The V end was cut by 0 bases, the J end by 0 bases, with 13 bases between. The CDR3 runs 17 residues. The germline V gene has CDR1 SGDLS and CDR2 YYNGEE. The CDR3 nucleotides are TGTGCCAGCAGCGTAGGGCTCGATCCGAACTCTGGAAACACCATATATTTT. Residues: CASSVGLDPNSGNTIYF.